A single sample is the source of the 6 T cell receptor beta chains below, sequenced in a study of T-cell memory formation after mild COVID-19. TCRdb reprocessed the 5' RACE reads via MiXCR and lists one record per CDR3 protein. The table lists over 70,000 distinct CDR3 sequences, more than 10% of them singletons, with around a quarter in the top ten. Sequenced input: PBMCs or a T cell subset sorted from them (not recorded which). Every receptor here comes from an adult woman who had mild COVID-19 (a few samples of this study predate the infection). Cell type and time point are not known.

Written as DNA, the CDR3 is TGCAGCGTTGAAGTGCCTGGCGGGACAGACTACGAGCAGTACTTC. Its protein product is CSVEVPGGTDYEQYF. The J gene is TRBJ2-7, the V gene TRBV29-1; weak D call: TRBD1 (7 bases). V lost 1 base to trimming and J lost 3 bases, with 16 bases between them. In germline, CDR1 is SQVTM, CDR2 ANQGSEA. This CDR3 comprises 15 residues.

This clonotype was counted a few times. V and J are TRBV20-1 and TRBJ1-5; unclear D gene. CDR1 and CDR2 (germline): DFQATT, SNEGSKA (reference sequence). The ends were cut back, 3 bases at V and 4 bases at J, with 7 bases in the middle. This CDR3 contains 12 residues. CDR3 in amino acids: CSARVENQPQHF. The CDR3, as DNA: TGCAGTGCTAGGGTAGAAAATCAGCCCCAGCATTTT.

This clonotype was observed a few times. This chain joins TRBV4-3 and TRBJ2-1, with 8 bases lining up with TRBD1. Germline V lookup: CDR1 LGHNA, CDR2 YSLEER. CDR3 length: 16 residues. Losses at the gene ends were 1 base for V and 6 bases for J; bases not matched to a gene: 8. In DNA, the CDR3 is TGCGCCAGCAGCCAAGGGCAGGGGGCGAATCCCAATGAGCAGTTCTTC. This gives the protein CASSQGQGANPNEQFF.

This clonotype has only a few counts. The V gene is TRBV6-4, the J gene TRBJ2-2; possible D gene TRBD1, 5 bases. With 5 bases removed from V and 1 base from J, the gap between germline ends came to 5 bases. Germline assignment: CDR1 MRHNA and CDR2 SNTAGT. The CDR3 runs to 13 residues. The CDR3: CASSTGNTGELFF. For the CDR3, the DNA is TGTGCCAGCAGTACAGGGAACACCGGGGAGCTGTTTTTT.

This clonotype was picked up a small number of times. The CDR3: CASSLFPGGTEAFF. The CDR3 coding sequence is TGTGCCAGCAGTTTATTCCCAGGGGGCACTGAAGCTTTCTTT. The gene calls are TRBV27 and TRBJ1-1, with 7 bases lining up with TRBD1. This CDR3 has 14 amino acids. CDR1 is MNHEY, CDR2 SMNVEV, per germline (reference sequence). The V gene end was trimmed by 1 base and the J gene end by 4 bases; junction bases not matched to a gene: 3.

This clonotype was detected only a few times. This rearrangement joins TRBV5-1 to TRBJ2-7, with D perhaps assigned TRBD1 or TRBD2 (5 bases each). The V and J ends lost 3 bases and 0 bases respectively, with 16 bases between them. The CDR3 totals 16 residues. Germline lookup yields CDR1 SGHRS and CDR2 YFSETQ. DNA of the CDR3: TGCGCCAGCAGCTCCCCTTTGGGACCATCCTCCTACGAGCAGTACTTC. This encodes CASSSPLGPSSYEQYF.